Listed below are T cell receptor beta chains from one sample, sequenced in a study of shared clonotypes between healthy human individuals. Using immunoSEQ multiplex PCR, the repertoire was profiled, and TCRdb retains in-frame clones only, with some absent. The sample contains millions of clones, less than 95% of which appear only once. The sample consisted of naive CD8+ T cells sorted from blood. These TCRs come from a man younger than 35 in good health. CDR3s include the opening cysteine and the closing phenylalanine or tryptophan. The size field is filled for only some rows; it gives once, few, many or a size class.

V,size,CDR3
TRBV11-2,NA,CASSLVLGNQPQHF
TRBV11-1,NA,CASSLAPGYEQYF
TRBV9,once,CASSARDRTNEKLFF
TRBV14,NA,CASSQDPAGVDGGYTF
TRBV4-3,once,CASSQDLVGAVTNEKLFF
TRBV5-1,NA,CASSWDITYEQYF
TRBV7-6,once,CASSLAGLSYEQYF
TRBV30,NA,CAWRTGLGYSPLHF
TRBV10-2,NA,CASLKSSTYEQYF
TRBV4-1,NA,CASSRGPDTQYF
TRBV10-2,NA,CASSEDRVRTEAFF
TRBV28,once,CASSDTRLEEQYF
TRBV6-5,once,CASSASTWSQETQYF
TRBV27,NA,CASSTRTSSYEQYF
TRBV19,NA,CASSMGSTITEAFF
TRBV9,NA,CASSPLGPEAFF
TRBV4-1,NA,CASQPLMSSYEQYF
TRBV11-2,NA,CASSLDRNNEQFF
TRBV5-6,NA,CASSLSGQETQYF
TRBV7-9,once,CASSHGPDLRDTEAFF
TRBV27,few,CASSQNNEQFF
TRBV15,NA,CATSRDRGSGELFF
TRBV4-1,NA,CASSQDPSGRLEQFF
TRBV5-1,NA,CASSSRGAPTNYGYTF
TRBV27,NA,CASSHATGFGPDTQYF
TRBV11-2,NA,CASSLDHEDQPQHF
TRBV27,NA,CASSFGDNEQFF
TRBV7-8,NA,CASSPRGDISYEQYF
TRBV9,NA,CASSGPYGYTF
TRBV6-1,few,CASSEYGDGELFF